One TCR beta chain is described in this entry. Germline CDR1 reads SGDLS; CDR2 reads YYNGEE. The CDR3 is made up of 16 amino acids. V was clipped by 1 base and J by 8 bases, with 19 bases between them. This sample is drawn from a study of T-cell reconstitution after alpha-beta-depleted transplantation in children. Library preparation (for TCRbeta) was performed with unique molecular identifiers. From the PCR reads, TCRdb called clonotypes with MiXCR, one entry per CDR3 protein. The sample shows some 490,000 distinct CDR3 sequences, 9.5% to 15% of them seen only once. This TCR came from a human donor who donated a stem cell graft to a child with combined immunodeficiency. The J gene is TRBJ2-1, the V gene TRBV9, with D unclear. This specimen consisted of PBMCs from the stem cell graft donor, obtained from the stem cell graft. CDR3: CASSVSSAINSDEQFF. DNA for the CDR3: TGTGCCAGCAGCGTATCCTCAGCAATAAATTCGGATGAGCAGTTCTTC.